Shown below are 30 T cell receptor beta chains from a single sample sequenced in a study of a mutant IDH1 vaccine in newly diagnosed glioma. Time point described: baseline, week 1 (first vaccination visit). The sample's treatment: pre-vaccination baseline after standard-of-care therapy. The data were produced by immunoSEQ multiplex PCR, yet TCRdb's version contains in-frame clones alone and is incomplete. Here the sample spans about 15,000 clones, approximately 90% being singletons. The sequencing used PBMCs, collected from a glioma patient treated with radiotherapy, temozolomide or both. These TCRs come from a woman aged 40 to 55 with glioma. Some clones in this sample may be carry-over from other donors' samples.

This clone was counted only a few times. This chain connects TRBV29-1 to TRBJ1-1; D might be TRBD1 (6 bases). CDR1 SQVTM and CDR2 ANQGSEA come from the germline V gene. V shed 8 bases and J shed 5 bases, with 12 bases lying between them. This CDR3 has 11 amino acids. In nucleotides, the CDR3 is TGCAGCTCCCATAGGGGGACTGAAGCTTTCTTT. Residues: CSSHRGTEAFF.

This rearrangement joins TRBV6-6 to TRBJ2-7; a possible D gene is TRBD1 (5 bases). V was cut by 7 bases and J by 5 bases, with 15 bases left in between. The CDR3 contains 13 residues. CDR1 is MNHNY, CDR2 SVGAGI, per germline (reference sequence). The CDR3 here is CASTLTQGNEQYF. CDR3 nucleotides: TGTGCCAGCACCCTTACTCAGGGAAACGAGCAGTACTTC.

The CDR3: CASSSGTGEGANVLTF. The CDR3 DNA sequence: TGTGCCAGCAGCTCCGGGACAGGGGAAGGGGCCAACGTCCTGACTTTC. This sequence joins TRBV7-9 and TRBJ2-6, with 10 positions matching TRBD1. This CDR3 spans 16 amino acids. V shed 4 bases and J 4 bases; nucleotides not matched to a gene: 4. Germline V gene data show CDR1 as SEHNR and CDR2 as FQNEAQ (reference sequence).

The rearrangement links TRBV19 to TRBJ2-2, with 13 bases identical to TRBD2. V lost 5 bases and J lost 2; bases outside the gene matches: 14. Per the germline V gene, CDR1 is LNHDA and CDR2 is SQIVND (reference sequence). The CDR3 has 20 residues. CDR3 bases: TGTGCCAGTAGTTCTCTGACTAGCGGGGGGCCTCTTTTCAACACCGGGGAGCTGTTTTTT. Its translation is CASSSLTSGGPLFNTGELFF.

CDR3 coding DNA: TGTGCCAGCAGTCCACTCACTACGTTAGAGCAGTACTTC. It encodes CASSPLTTLEQYF. This chain uses TRBV27 with TRBJ2-7; no reliable D call. Trimming pared 5 bases from V and 7 bases from J, leaving 15 bases between. The germline V gene has CDR1 MNHEY and CDR2 SMNVEV (reference sequence). This CDR3 is built from 13 residues.

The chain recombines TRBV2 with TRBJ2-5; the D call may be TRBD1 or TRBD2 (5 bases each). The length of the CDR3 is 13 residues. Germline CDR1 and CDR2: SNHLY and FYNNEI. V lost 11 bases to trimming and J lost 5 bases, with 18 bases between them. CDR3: CALKLRRDETQYF. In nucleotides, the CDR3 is TGTGCCCTTAAACTGCGTCGGGACGAGACCCAGTACTTC. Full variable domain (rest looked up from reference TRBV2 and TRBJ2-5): EPEVTQTPSHQVTQMGQEVILRCVPISNHLYFYWYRQILGQKVEFLVSFYNNEISEKSEIFDDQFSVERPDGSNFTLKIRSTKLEDSAMYFCALKLRRDETQYFGPGTRLLVL.

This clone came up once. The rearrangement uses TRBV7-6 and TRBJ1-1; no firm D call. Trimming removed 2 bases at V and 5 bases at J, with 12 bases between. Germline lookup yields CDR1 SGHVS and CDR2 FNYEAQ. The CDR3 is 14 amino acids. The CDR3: CASSLSPGRTEAFF. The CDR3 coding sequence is TGTGCCAGCAGCTTAAGCCCGGGGAGAACTGAAGCTTTCTTT.

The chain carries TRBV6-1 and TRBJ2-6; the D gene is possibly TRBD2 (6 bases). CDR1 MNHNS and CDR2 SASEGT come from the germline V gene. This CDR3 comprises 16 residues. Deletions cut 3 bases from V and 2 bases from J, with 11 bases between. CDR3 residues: CASSEGGGTGANVLTF. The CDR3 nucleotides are TGTGCCAGCAGTGAGGGAGGTGGGACTGGGGCCAACGTCCTGACTTTC.

CDR3 loop: CASSQEWASGGRYEQYF. The CDR3 nucleotides read TGTGCCAGCAGCCAAGAATGGGCGAGCGGGGGCCGATACGAGCAGTACTTC. This chain joins TRBV4-2 and TRBJ2-7; 8 nucleotides align to TRBD2. This CDR3 is 17 amino acids long. Germline values: CDR1 LGHNA, CDR2 YNFKEQ. After removal of 0 bases from V and 4 bases from J, the junction contained 11 bases not matched to a gene.

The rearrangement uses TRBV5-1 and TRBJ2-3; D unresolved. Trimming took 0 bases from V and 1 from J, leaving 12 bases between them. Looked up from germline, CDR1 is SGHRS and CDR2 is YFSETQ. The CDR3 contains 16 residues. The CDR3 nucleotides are TGCGCCAGCAGCTTGGGTAACGCCGCTGGCACAGATACGCAGTATTTT. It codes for CASSLGNAAGTDTQYF.

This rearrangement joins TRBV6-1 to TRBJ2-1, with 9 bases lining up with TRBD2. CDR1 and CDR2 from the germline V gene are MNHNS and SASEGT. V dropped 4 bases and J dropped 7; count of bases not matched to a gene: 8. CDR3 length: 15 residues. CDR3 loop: CASSASSSGMNEQFF. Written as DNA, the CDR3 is TGTGCCAGCAGTGCTAGTTCTAGCGGGATGAATGAGCAGTTCTTC.

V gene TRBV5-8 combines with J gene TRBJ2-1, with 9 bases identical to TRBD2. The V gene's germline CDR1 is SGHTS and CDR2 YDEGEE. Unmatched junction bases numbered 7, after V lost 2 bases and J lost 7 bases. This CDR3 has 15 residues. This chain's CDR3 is CASSLRGTSNNEQFF. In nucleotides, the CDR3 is TGTGCCAGCAGCTTAAGGGGGACTAGCAATAATGAGCAGTTCTTC.

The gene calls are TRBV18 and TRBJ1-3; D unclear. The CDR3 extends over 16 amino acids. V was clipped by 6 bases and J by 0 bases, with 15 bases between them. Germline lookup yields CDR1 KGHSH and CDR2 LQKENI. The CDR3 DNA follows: TGTGCCAGCTCCCCAACTGAGACAAACTCTGGAAACACCATATATTTT. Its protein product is CASSPTETNSGNTIYF.

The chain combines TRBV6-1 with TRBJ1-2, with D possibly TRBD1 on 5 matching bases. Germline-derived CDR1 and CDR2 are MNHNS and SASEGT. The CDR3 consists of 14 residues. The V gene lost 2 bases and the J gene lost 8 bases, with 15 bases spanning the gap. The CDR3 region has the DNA TGTGCCAGCAGTGAATTAAGGGGTGGAGGGGGCTACACCTTC. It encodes CASSELRGGGGYTF.

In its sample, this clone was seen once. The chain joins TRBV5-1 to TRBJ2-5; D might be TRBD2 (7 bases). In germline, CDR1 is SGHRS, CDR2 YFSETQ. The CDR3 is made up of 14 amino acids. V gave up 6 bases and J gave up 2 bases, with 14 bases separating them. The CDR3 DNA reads TGCGCCAGCAAAGGGGGGGGGCTGCAAGAGACCCAGTACTTC. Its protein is CASKGGGLQETQYF.

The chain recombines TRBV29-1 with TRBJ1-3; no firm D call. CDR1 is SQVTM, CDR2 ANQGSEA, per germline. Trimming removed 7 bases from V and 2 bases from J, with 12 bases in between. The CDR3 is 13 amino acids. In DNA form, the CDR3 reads TGCAGCGCCTACCGGAGCCCTGGAAACACCATATATTTT. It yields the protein CSAYRSPGNTIYF.

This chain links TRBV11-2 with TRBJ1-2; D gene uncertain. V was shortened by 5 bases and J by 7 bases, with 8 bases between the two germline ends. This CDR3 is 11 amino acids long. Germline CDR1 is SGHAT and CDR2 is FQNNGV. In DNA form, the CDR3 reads TGTGCCAGCAGCCAAGATCGTGGCTACACCTTC. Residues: CASSQDRGYTF.

DNA for the CDR3: TGTGCCGTACACGGCTCTGGGGCCAACGTCCTGACTTTC. Translation gives CAVHGSGANVLTF. The chain employs TRBV10-3 and TRBJ2-6, with D unresolved. Trimming removed 11 bases at V and 0 bases at J, with 8 bases between. Germline assignment: CDR1 ENHRY and CDR2 SYGVKD. The CDR3 totals 13 residues.

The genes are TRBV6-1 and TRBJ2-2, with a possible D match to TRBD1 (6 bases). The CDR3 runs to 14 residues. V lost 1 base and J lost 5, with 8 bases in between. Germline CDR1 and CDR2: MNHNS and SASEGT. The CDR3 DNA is TGTGCCAGCAGTGAAGGACAGGAGACCGGGGAGCTGTTTTTT. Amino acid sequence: CASSEGQETGELFF.

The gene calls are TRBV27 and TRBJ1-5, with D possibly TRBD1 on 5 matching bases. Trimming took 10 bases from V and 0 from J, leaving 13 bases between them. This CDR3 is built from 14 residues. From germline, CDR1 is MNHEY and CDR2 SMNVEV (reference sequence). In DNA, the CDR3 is TGTGCCACTTCTAGGACACTTAGCAATCAGCCCCAGCATTTT. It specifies CATSRTLSNQPQHF.

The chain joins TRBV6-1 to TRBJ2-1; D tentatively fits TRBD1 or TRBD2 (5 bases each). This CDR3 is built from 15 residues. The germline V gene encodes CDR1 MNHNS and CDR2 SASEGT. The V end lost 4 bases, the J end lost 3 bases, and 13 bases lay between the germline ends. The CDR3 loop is CASSAPGTGYNEQFF. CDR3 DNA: TGTGCCAGCAGTGCTCCCGGGACGGGCTACAATGAGCAGTTCTTC.

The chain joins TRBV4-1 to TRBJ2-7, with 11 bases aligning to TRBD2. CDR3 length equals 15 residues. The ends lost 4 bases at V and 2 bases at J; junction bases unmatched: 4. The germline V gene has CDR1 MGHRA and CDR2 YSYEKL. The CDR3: CASSPTSGVAYEQYF. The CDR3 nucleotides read TGCGCCAGCAGCCCGACTAGCGGGGTGGCCTACGAGCAGTACTTC.

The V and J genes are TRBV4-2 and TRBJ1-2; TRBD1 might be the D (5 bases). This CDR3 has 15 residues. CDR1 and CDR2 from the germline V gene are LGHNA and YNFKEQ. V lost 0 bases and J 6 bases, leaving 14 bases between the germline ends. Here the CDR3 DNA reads TGTGCCAGCAGCCAAGATCGCAGGGAAGGGGATGGCTACACCTTC. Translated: CASSQDRREGDGYTF.

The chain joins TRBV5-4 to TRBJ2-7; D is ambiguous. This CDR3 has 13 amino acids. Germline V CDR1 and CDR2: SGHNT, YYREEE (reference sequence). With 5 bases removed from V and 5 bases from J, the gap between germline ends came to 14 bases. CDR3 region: CASRSENFHEQYF. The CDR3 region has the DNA TGTGCCAGCAGAAGTGAAAACTTCCACGAGCAGTACTTC.

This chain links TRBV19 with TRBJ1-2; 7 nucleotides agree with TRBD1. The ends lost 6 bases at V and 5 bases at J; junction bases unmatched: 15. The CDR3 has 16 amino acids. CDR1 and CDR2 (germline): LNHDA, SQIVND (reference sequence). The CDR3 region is CASSPDRPLSGYGYTF. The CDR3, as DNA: TGTGCCAGTAGCCCGGACAGGCCCCTCTCGGGGTATGGCTACACCTTC. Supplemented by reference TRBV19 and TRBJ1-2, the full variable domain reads DGGITQSPKYLFRKEGQNVTLSCEQNLNHDAMYWYRQDPGQGLRLIYYSQIVNDFQKGDIAEGYSVSREKKESFPLTVTSAQKNPTAFYLCASSPDRPLSGYGYTFGSGTRLTVV.

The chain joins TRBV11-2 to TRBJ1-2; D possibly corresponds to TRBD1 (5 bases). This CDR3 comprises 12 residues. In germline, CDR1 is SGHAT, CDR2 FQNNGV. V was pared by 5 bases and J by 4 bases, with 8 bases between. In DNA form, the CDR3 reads TGTGCCAGCAGCGCCGGGGGCTATGGCTACACCTTC. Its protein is CASSAGGYGYTF. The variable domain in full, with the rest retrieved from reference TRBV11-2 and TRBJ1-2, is EAGVAQSPRYKIIEKRQSVAFWCNPISGHATLYWYQQILGQGPKLLIQFQNNGVVDDSQLPKDRFSAERLKGVDSTLKIQPAKLEDSAVYLCASSAGGYGYTFGSGTRLTVV.

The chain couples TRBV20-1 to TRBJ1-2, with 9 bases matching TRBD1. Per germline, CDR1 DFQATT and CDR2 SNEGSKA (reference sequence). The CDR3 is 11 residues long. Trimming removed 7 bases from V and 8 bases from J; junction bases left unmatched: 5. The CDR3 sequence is CSVRDREGYTF. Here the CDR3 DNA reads TGCAGTGTCCGGGACAGGGAGGGCTACACCTTC.

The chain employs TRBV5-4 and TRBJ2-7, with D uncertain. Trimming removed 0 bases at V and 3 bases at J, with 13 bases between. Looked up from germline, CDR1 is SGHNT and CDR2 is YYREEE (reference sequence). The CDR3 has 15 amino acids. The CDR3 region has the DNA TGTGCCAGCAGCTTGGGGGATGTAAACCTCTACGAGCAGTACTTC. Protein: CASSLGDVNLYEQYF.

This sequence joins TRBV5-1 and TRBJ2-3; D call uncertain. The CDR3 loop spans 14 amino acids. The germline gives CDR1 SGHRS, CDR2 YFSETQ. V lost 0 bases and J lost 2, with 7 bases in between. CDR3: CASSLGRPTDTQYF. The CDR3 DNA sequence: TGCGCCAGCAGCTTGGGACGTCCCACAGATACGCAGTATTTT.

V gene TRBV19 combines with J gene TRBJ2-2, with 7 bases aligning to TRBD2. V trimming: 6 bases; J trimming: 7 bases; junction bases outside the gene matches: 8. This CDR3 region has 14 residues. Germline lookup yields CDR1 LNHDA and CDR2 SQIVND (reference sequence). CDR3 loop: CASSRTAGHGELFF. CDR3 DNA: TGTGCCAGTAGCCGTACAGCGGGGCACGGGGAGCTGTTTTTT.